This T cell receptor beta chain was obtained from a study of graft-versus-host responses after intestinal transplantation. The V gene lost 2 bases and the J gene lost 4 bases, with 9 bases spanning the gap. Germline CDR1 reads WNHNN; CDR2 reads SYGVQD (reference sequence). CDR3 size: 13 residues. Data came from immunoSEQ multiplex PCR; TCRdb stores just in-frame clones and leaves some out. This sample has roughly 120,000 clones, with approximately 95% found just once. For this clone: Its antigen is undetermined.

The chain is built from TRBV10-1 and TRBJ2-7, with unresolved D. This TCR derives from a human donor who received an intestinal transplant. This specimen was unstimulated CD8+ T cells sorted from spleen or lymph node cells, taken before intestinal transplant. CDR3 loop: CASSEGVGYEQYF. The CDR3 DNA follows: TGCGCCAGCAGTGAGGGGGTGGGATACGAGCAGTACTTC.